This is a list of T cell receptor beta chains from one sample in a study of shared clonotypes between healthy human individuals. Produced via immunoSEQ multiplex PCR; TCRdb's table is partial and in-frame only. This sample has about 480,000 clones, with 60% to 80% found just once. Sequences were obtained from PBMCs. Receptors originate from a middle-aged woman in good health. Some clones in this sample may be carry-over from other donors' samples. The CDR3 runs from the conserved cysteine through the conserved F or W. The D gene is left open where the match is weak. Clone size is shown for a subset of rows, as once, few, many or a class of expanded clone.

TRBJ2-2,15,once,TRBV28,-,CASSFLLRSTGELFF,TGTGCCAGCAGTTTCCTCCTAAGGAGCACCGGGGAGCTGTTTTTT
TRBJ1-5,19,once,TRBV6-1,-,CASSEKGRGRGGFNQPQHF,TGTGCCAGCAGTGAAAAAGGCCGGGGACGAGGAGGTTTCAATCAGCCCCAGCATTTT
TRBJ1-1,14,once,TRBV6-5,-,CASSPGTVNTEAFF,TGTGCCAGCAGCCCCGGGACGGTGAACACTGAAGCTTTCTTT
TRBJ2-7,14,-,TRBV4-3,TRBD2,CASSQGRGDYEQYF,TGCGCCAGCAGCCAAGGGCGGGGGGACTACGAGCAGTACTTC
TRBJ2-1,13,-,TRBV18,-,CASSPPVLDEQFF,TGTGCCAGCTCACCACCTGTTCTGGATGAGCAGTTCTTC
TRBJ1-2,10,-,TRBV28,-,CASSYYGYTF,TGTGCCAGCAGTTACTATGGCTACACCTTC
TRBJ1-2,15,once,TRBV19,-,CASSIEWGRIYGYTF,TGTGCCAGTAGTATAGAGTGGGGGCGCATCTATGGCTACACCTTC
TRBJ2-5,13,-,TRBV28,-,CASRAQSQETQYF,TGTGCCAGCAGAGCCCAGAGCCAAGAGACCCAGTACTTC
TRBJ1-1,12,-,TRBV11-2,-,CASSFGESEAFF,TGTGCCAGCAGCTTTGGGGAGTCTGAAGCTTTCTTT
TRBJ2-7,15,-,TRBV27,-,CASSLSKGGTYEQYF,TGTGCCAGCAGTTTATCGAAGGGAGGCACCTACGAGCAGTACTTC
TRBJ2-3,13,-,TRBV27,-,CASRGWGTDTQYF,TGTGCCAGCAGGGGCTGGGGCACAGATACGCAGTATTTT
TRBJ2-2,16,-,TRBV4-3,TRBD2,CASSQEGGRYTGELFF,TGCGCCAGCAGCCAAGAGGGCGGGAGGTATACCGGGGAGCTGTTTTTT
TRBJ1-1,14,-,TRBV5-1,-,CASAMGTQNTEAFF,TGCGCCAGCGCGATGGGGACACAGAACACTGAAGCTTTCTTT
TRBJ2-1,15,-,TRBV29-1,TRBD2,CSVEGRGGRADEQFF,TGCAGCGTTGAAGGAAGGGGCGGGAGGGCCGATGAGCAGTTCTTC
TRBJ2-1,13,-,TRBV28,-,CASSLPGVAEQFF,TGTGCCAGCAGTTTACCAGGGGTCGCTGAGCAGTTCTTC
TRBJ2-1,15,-,TRBV7-2,-,CASSLAQGRVDEQFF,TGTGCCAGCAGCTTGGCCCAGGGCAGGGTGGATGAGCAGTTCTTC
TRBJ1-1,15,-,TRBV28,TRBD1,CASSLWGTGNTEAFF,TGTGCCAGCAGTTTATGGGGGACAGGGAACACTGAAGCTTTCTTT
TRBJ2-2,15,-,TRBV7-7,-,CASSLVQGNTGELFF,TGTGCCAGCAGCTTAGTCCAGGGCAACACCGGGGAGCTGTTTTTT
TRBJ2-7,13,once,TRBV5-1,TRBD2,CASSSGLALEQYF,TGCGCCAGCAGCTCTGGACTAGCGCTCGAGCAGTACTTC
TRBJ1-6,14,-,TRBV2,TRBD1,CASSETGSNSPLHF,TGTGCCAGCAGTGAGACAGGGAGCAATTCACCCCTCCACTTT
TRBJ2-5,18,-,TRBV25-1,-,CASSAPDRDAGPQETQYF,TGTGCCAGCAGTGCCCCCGACCGGGACGCAGGGCCCCAAGAGACCCAGTACTTC
TRBJ1-1,15,-,TRBV12-5,-,CASGLQRSTYTEAFF,TGTGCTAGTGGTTTGCAACGGAGCACTTACACTGAAGCTTTCTTT
TRBJ1-1,14,-,TRBV6-5,-,CASSAPGANTEAFF,TGTGCCAGCAGTGCTCCAGGAGCGAACACTGAAGCTTTCTTT
TRBJ2-1,16,-,TRBV7-9,-,CASSSQDSYPRNEQFF,TGTGCCAGCAGCTCTCAGGACAGCTATCCACGCAATGAGCAGTTCTTC
TRBJ2-7,14,-,TRBV7-3,TRBD2,CASSATAGAVEQYF,TGTGCCAGCAGCGCCACAGCGGGAGCGGTCGAGCAGTACTTC
TRBJ1-4,15,-,TRBV6-5,TRBD1,CASSGLGQGGEKLFF,TGTGCCAGCAGTGGGCTGGGACAGGGTGGGGAAAAACTGTTTTTT
TRBJ2-1,15,-,TRBV5-4,-,CASSLDRESFNEQFF,TGTGCCAGCAGCTTGGACAGGGAGTCCTTCAATGAGCAGTTCTTC
TRBJ2-7,15,-,TRBV4-2,-,CASSQDGASSYEQYF,TGTGCCAGCAGCCAAGACGGTGCTAGCTCCTACGAGCAGTACTTC
TRBJ2-5,14,-,TRBV11-2,-,CASSLGRGRETQYF,TGTGCCAGCAGCTTAGGTCGGGGGAGGGAGACCCAGTACTTC
TRBJ2-6,16,-,TRBV4-3,-,CASSRGGSSGANVLTF,TGCGCCAGCAGCCGAGGAGGCAGCTCTGGGGCCAACGTCCTGACTTTC
TRBJ2-5,14,-,TRBV9,TRBD1,CASSRDRGPPFQYF,TGTGCCAGCAGCCGGGACAGGGGGCCCCCGTTTCAGTACTTC
TRBJ1-2,11,-,TRBV20-1,-,CSEGNIYGYTF,TGCAGTGAAGGGAATATCTATGGCTACACCTTC
TRBJ2-1,12,-,TRBV29-1,-,CGGAVLYNEQFF,TGCGGGGGGGCAGTCCTATACAATGAGCAGTTCTTC
TRBJ1-4,14,-,TRBV30,TRBD1,CAWSPGQGVEKLFF,TGTGCCTGGAGCCCGGGACAGGGGGTGGAAAAACTGTTTTTT
TRBJ2-3,13,once,TRBV6-1,-,CASTRTSTDTQYF,TGTGCCAGCACTAGGACTAGCACAGATACGCAGTATTTT
TRBJ2-1,15,-,TRBV5-1,-,CASSPQGGSYNEQFF,TGCGCCAGCAGCCCACAAGGGGGGTCCTACAATGAGCAGTTCTTC
TRBJ1-2,13,-,TRBV18,-,CASSPPQSYGYTF,TGTGCCAGCTCACCACCTCAGTCCTATGGCTACACCTTC
TRBJ2-5,13,-,TRBV28,-,CASSSGTQETQYF,TGTGCCAGCAGCTCCGGGACTCAAGAGACCCAGTACTTC
TRBJ2-3,10,-,TRBV6-6,-,CASSGDTQYF,TGTGCCAGCAGCGGGGATACGCAGTATTTT
TRBJ2-1,11,-,TRBV25-1,-,CASRIYNEQFF,TGTGCCAGCAGGATATACAATGAGCAGTTCTTC